This entry lists 32 T cell receptor beta chains sequenced from one sample in a study of shared clonotypes between healthy human individuals. Repertoires were generated with immunoSEQ multiplex PCR, while TCRdb's copy carries only in-frame clones and drops some. The sample has around 700,000 clones; about 74% are singletons. The sequenced material came from memory CD4+ T cells sorted from blood. This sample's subset: CD45RA-negative fraction. The origin of the receptors is a woman in her thirties in good health.

V and J are TRBV19 and TRBJ2-7; 9 bases line up with TRBD1. The CDR3 is made up of 15 amino acids. With 6 bases clipped from V and 3 bases from J, the junction kept 9 bases outside the gene matches. Per the germline V gene, CDR1 is LNHDA and CDR2 is SQIVND (reference sequence). The CDR3 spells CASRGQGDEGYEQYF. In DNA, the CDR3 is TGTGCCAGTAGGGGACAGGGTGATGAGGGCTACGAGCAGTACTTC. Complete variable domain (other parts from reference TRBV19 and TRBJ2-7): DGGITQSPKYLFRKEGQNVTLSCEQNLNHDAMYWYRQDPGQGLRLIYYSQIVNDFQKGDIAEGYSVSREKKESFPLTVTSAQKNPTAFYLCASRGQGDEGYEQYFGPGTRLTVT.

This clone has just a few counts. The chain joins TRBV6-4 to TRBJ2-7; D call uncertain. Germline assignment: CDR1 MRHNA and CDR2 SNTAGT. This CDR3 is 11 amino acids long. V was trimmed by 4 bases and J by 3 bases, leaving 4 bases between them. CDR3 amino acids: CASSGIYEQYF. In DNA, the CDR3 is TGTGCCAGCAGTGGCATCTACGAGCAGTACTTC.

This clone came up many times. The gene calls are TRBV27 and TRBJ1-4; D call uncertain. V was clipped by 6 bases and J by 5 bases, with 13 bases between them. The CDR3 spans 14 residues. Germline CDR1 MNHEY, CDR2 SMNVEV (reference sequence). The CDR3 nucleotides are TGTGCCAGCAGCATGGGCAAAGGGAATGAAAAACTGTTTTTT. Protein sequence: CASSMGKGNEKLFF.

This chain joins TRBV6-5 and TRBJ2-3; D assignment may be TRBD1 or TRBD2 (5 bases each). The CDR3 spans 16 residues. The V end was cut by 2 bases, the J end by 1 base, with 13 bases between. The V gene's germline CDR1 is MNHEY and CDR2 SVGAGI. In nucleotides, the CDR3 is TGTGCCAGCAGTTACCCGGTTAGGGGACGCACAGATACGCAGTATTTT. It encodes CASSYPVRGRTDTQYF.

For the CDR3, the DNA is TGCGCCAGCAGCTTGACGACAGGGTATAATCCCGAGCAGTACTTC. The encoded protein is CASSLTTGYNPEQYF. The rearrangement uses TRBV5-1 and TRBJ2-7; 7 bases match TRBD1. V shed 1 base and J 6 bases; nucleotides not matched to a gene: 10. Per germline, CDR1 SGHRS and CDR2 YFSETQ. The CDR3 is 15 amino acids.

This clone has a handful of counts. This chain joins TRBV10-3 and TRBJ2-5; 10 bases are a match to TRBD1. The CDR3 runs 15 residues. The germline gives CDR1 ENHRY, CDR2 SYGVKD. The trim removed 10 bases at V and 7 bases at J, leaving 15 bases unmatched. The CDR3 loop is CATGPGTGVFGTQYF. The CDR3 nucleotides read TGTGCCACTGGACCTGGGACAGGGGTTTTTGGGACCCAGTACTTC.

J is TRBJ2-7 and V is TRBV4-1; possible D gene TRBD1, 5 bases. Germline CDR1 is MGHRA and CDR2 is YSYEKL. CDR3 length: 15 amino acids. Deletions cut 1 base from V and 3 bases from J, with 13 bases between. In DNA form, the CDR3 reads TGCGCCAGCAGCCAAGTTTCGACAGCCGACTACGAGCAGTACTTC. It is translated as CASSQVSTADYEQYF.

This chain joins TRBV5-1 and TRBJ1-5; perhaps TRBD1 as D (6 bases). Per the germline V gene, CDR1 is SGHRS and CDR2 is YFSETQ. V lost 0 bases to trimming and J lost 8 bases, with 12 bases between them. The CDR3 has 14 residues. This CDR3 is CASSLEGGGEPQHF. For the CDR3, the DNA is TGCGCCAGCAGCTTGGAAGGGGGAGGTGAGCCCCAGCATTTT.

The gene calls are TRBV5-6 and TRBJ1-3; D remains unclear. The CDR3 length is 14 residues. CDR1 is SGHDT, CDR2 YYEEEE, per germline. With 2 bases removed from V and 1 base from J, the gap between germline ends came to 7 bases. The CDR3 DNA is TGTGCCAGCAGCTTTTCGGGGTCTGGAAACACCATATATTTT. This codes for CASSFSGSGNTIYF.

The chain employs TRBV27 and TRBJ2-7, with TRBD2 identical over 7 bases. Trimming removed 7 bases from V and 3 bases from J; junction bases left unmatched: 9. The CDR3 loop spans 14 amino acids. CDR1 and CDR2 (germline): MNHEY, SMNVEV (reference sequence). CDR3 DNA sequence: TGTGCCAGCAAGATGTGGGGGACTAACTACGAGCAGTACTTC. It translates to CASKMWGTNYEQYF.

The chain recombines TRBV11-3 with TRBJ2-1, with D tentatively TRBD1 or TRBD2 (5 bases each). The germline V gene encodes CDR1 SGHNT and CDR2 YENEEA. CDR3 length equals 16 residues. Deletions cut 0 bases from V and 6 bases from J, with 15 bases between. The CDR3 DNA reads as TGTGCCAGCAGCTTAGAGGGGACCCCTGGGCGCAATGAGCAGTTCTTC. It translates to CASSLEGTPGRNEQFF.

The chain couples TRBV7-2 to TRBJ2-1, with 7 bases that match TRBD2. CDR1 and CDR2 from the germline V gene are SGHTA and FQGNSA. CDR3 size: 16 residues. Trimming cost V 2 bases and J 5 bases; bases outside gene matches: 9. The CDR3 sequence is CASSLWAGESDNEQFF. The CDR3 nucleotides read TGTGCCAGCAGCTTATGGGCGGGAGAATCCGACAATGAGCAGTTCTTC.

In its sample, this clone was seen once. The chain links TRBV11-2 to TRBJ1-2; D is undetermined. V was pared by 5 bases and J by 8 bases, with 27 bases between. Germline V gene lookup returns CDR1 SGHAT and CDR2 FQNNGV. The length of the CDR3 is 17 residues. Here the CDR3 DNA reads TGTGCCAGCAGCACAAAGACTCTTCGTTCGTTCGGCGGCGGCTACACCTTC. Protein: CASSTKTLRSFGGGYTF.

The chain uses TRBV28 and TRBJ1-4; D gene ambiguous. The CDR3 has 13 residues. Trimming took 6 bases from V and 4 from J, leaving 9 bases between them. Germline-derived CDR1 and CDR2 are MDHEN and SYDVKM. The CDR3 is CASRSGSNEKLFF. The CDR3 coding sequence is TGTGCCAGCAGGTCGGGAAGTAATGAAAAACTGTTTTTT.

This chain joins TRBV4-1 and TRBJ2-5; D gene ambiguous. The J call may be wrong; the DNA end is better matched by TRBJ2-7. The CDR3 loop spans 12 amino acids. Per germline, CDR1 MGHRA and CDR2 YSYEKL. The CDR3 protein is CASSHSSYEQYF. CDR3 nucleotide sequence: TGCGCCAGCAGCCACAGCTCCTACGAGCAGTACTTC.

V gene TRBV23-1 combines with J gene TRBJ2-5, with a weak D call TRBD2 (6 bases). TRBJ2-7 explains the end of the DNA better; the J call may be wrong. TRBV23-1 qualifies as an ORF whose function is uncertain. This CDR3 contains 18 residues. The CDR3 protein is CASSQSENWGLTSGEQYF. The CDR3 nucleotides read TGCGCCAGCAGTCAATCAGAAAATTGGGGACTGACAAGTGGCGAGCAGTACTTC.

Here the CDR3 DNA reads TGTGCCAGCAGCCATGCGGGCGGGGAGCTGTTTTTT. Encoded protein: CASSHAGGELFF. The chain links TRBV9 to TRBJ2-2, with D possibly matching TRBD2 (5 bases). CDR1 is SGDLS, CDR2 YYNGEE, per germline. V lost 4 bases and J lost 7, with 8 bases in between. The CDR3 length is 12 residues.

This chain connects TRBV1 to TRBJ1-4. TRBV1 is tagged as a pseudogene. The CDR3 consists of 12 residues. DNA of the CDR3: TGCACCAGCAGCCAAGAAGAAGGCCTCCCGTTTTTT. Its protein is CTSSQEEGLPFF.

The V gene is TRBV28, the J gene TRBJ2-2; 11 nucleotides agree with TRBD1. V gave up 5 bases and J gave up 5 bases; unmatched junction bases: 4. The CDR3 is made up of 15 amino acids. The germline V gene has CDR1 MDHEN and CDR2 SYDVKM. The CDR3: CASSHGTGGTGELFF. In DNA, the CDR3 is TGTGCCAGCAGTCACGGGACAGGGGGAACCGGGGAGCTGTTTTTT.

The DNA of the CDR3 is TGTGCCTGGAGTAGACAGGGCGACAAAATTTCCTACGAGCAGTACTTC. Translated, it gives CAWSRQGDKISYEQYF. The V and J genes are TRBV30 and TRBJ2-7; 7 bases match TRBD1. The CDR3 loop spans 16 amino acids. The V gene end was trimmed by 2 bases and the J gene end by 1 base; junction bases not matched to a gene: 11. Looked up from germline, CDR1 is GTSNPN and CDR2 is SVGIG (reference sequence).

This clone was counted only a few times. This sequence joins TRBV18 and TRBJ1-1, with D tentatively TRBD1 (5 bases). The germline CDR1 and CDR2 sequences are KGHSH and LQKENI. The CDR3 is made up of 14 amino acids. V was shortened by 7 bases and J by 8 bases, with 20 bases between the two germline ends. In DNA form, the CDR3 reads TGTGCCAGCTACCCTCGATCGGGGGGAAAAGAAGCTTTCTTT. This gives the protein CASYPRSGGKEAFF.

The genes are TRBV4-1 and TRBJ2-5; 11 nucleotides match TRBD2. This CDR3 is built from 15 residues. V shed 5 bases, J shed 5 bases, and the junction held 7 bases outside the gene matches. Germline V gives CDR1 MGHRA, CDR2 YSYEKL. CDR3 DNA: TGCGCCAGCAGCACACTAGCGGGAGTGGGGGAGACCCAGTACTTC. Translation gives CASSTLAGVGETQYF.

This chain uses TRBV9 with TRBJ2-1, with 9 nucleotides matching TRBD1. The junction had 6 bases not matched to a gene; V was cut back by 0 bases and J by 8 bases. The germline gives CDR1 SGDLS, CDR2 YYNGEE. This CDR3 spans 15 amino acids. This CDR3 is CASSVEQGAWYEQFF. DNA of the CDR3: TGTGCCAGCAGCGTAGAACAGGGGGCTTGGTATGAGCAGTTCTTC.

This chain connects TRBV4-1 to TRBJ2-7; TRBD1 agrees at 11 bases. Trimming removed 3 bases from V and 5 bases from J; junction bases left unmatched: 6. The CDR3 has 15 residues. The germline CDR1 and CDR2 sequences are MGHRA and YSYEKL. DNA for the CDR3: TGCGCCAGCAGCCAGCCGGGACAGGGGGATGACGAGCAGTACTTC. Amino acids: CASSQPGQGDDEQYF.

V is TRBV5-1 and J is TRBJ1-1, with no clear D. V lost 4 bases to trimming and J lost 5 bases, with 15 bases between them. The CDR3 sequence is 14 residues long. Germline CDR1 is SGHRS and CDR2 is YFSETQ. Here the CDR3 reads CASSLKGMGTEAFF. The CDR3 DNA reads as TGCGCCAGCAGCCTAAAAGGCATGGGGACTGAAGCTTTCTTT.

This chain connects TRBV28 to TRBJ2-6; D ambiguous. The V gene's germline CDR1 is MDHEN and CDR2 SYDVKM. This CDR3 has 14 residues. Trimming stripped 10 bases from V and 2 bases from J, with 12 bases between. The CDR3 loop reads CATSRLAGANVLTF. The CDR3 DNA sequence: TGTGCCACCTCAAGGTTAGCTGGGGCCAACGTCCTGACTTTC. The full variable domain, completed using reference TRBV28 and TRBJ2-6, is DVKVTQSSRYLVKRTGEKVFLECVQDMDHENMFWYRQDPGLGLRLIYFSYDVKMKEKGDIPEGYSVSREKKERFSLILESASTNQTSMYLCATSRLAGANVLTFGAGSRLTVL.

The chain carries TRBV12-5 and TRBJ2-1, with 13 bases lining up with TRBD2. Germline CDR1 reads LGHNT; CDR2 reads FRNRAP. V was pared by 1 base and J by 6 bases, with 0 bases of the junction left unmatched. The CDR3 length is 15 residues. The CDR3 loop reads CASGLGLAGGNEQFF. The CDR3 nucleotides are TGTGCTAGTGGTTTGGGACTAGCGGGAGGCAATGAGCAGTTCTTC.

The gene calls are TRBV29-1 and TRBJ2-5, with 8 bases lining up with TRBD2. The DNA end is more similar to TRBJ2-7, so the J call may be wrong. The germline V gene encodes CDR1 SQVTM and CDR2 ANQGSEA. CDR3 length equals 12 residues. The CDR3 region is CNLSGTSYEQYF. The CDR3 region has the DNA TGCAACCTTAGCGGGACTTCCTACGAGCAGTACTTC.

Notes on this clone: Other DNA sequences from this sample encode an identical CDR3 as well. This chain joins TRBV7-9 and TRBJ2-5; perhaps TRBD1 as D (6 bases). Germline V gene sequence: CDR1 SEHNR, CDR2 FQNEAQ (reference sequence). Trimming took 5 bases from V and 1 from J, leaving 8 bases between them. The CDR3 has 13 amino acids. CDR3 sequence (DNA): TGTGCCAGCAGCCGGGACACCCAAGAGACCCAGTACTTC. This codes for CASSRDTQETQYF.

This clone was recorded many times. This chain links TRBV7-8 with TRBJ1-1, with 11 bases that match TRBD1. The ends lost 0 bases at V and 1 base at J; junction bases unmatched: 4. The germline V gene has CDR1 SGHVS and CDR2 FQNEAQ. The CDR3 is 17 residues long. The CDR3 loop is CASSLAPDRGPNTEAFF. CDR3 DNA sequence: TGTGCCAGCAGCTTAGCCCCGGACAGGGGGCCGAACACTGAAGCTTTCTTT.

The rearrangement links TRBV2 to TRBJ2-1; D is undetermined. This CDR3 has 17 residues. Germline assignment: CDR1 SNHLY and CDR2 FYNNEI. V was trimmed by 1 base and J by 12 bases, leaving 25 bases between them. CDR3 region: CASSEGRLVGQMIGQFF. The DNA of the CDR3 is TGTGCCAGCAGTGAAGGCCGGCTAGTGGGCCAAATGATTGGGCAGTTCTTC.

V gene TRBV28 combines with J gene TRBJ1-2; D gene uncertain. The ends were cut back, 3 bases at V and 8 bases at J, with 13 bases in the middle. The CDR3 has 13 amino acids. The germline CDR1 and CDR2 sequences are MDHEN and SYDVKM. The CDR3 region is CASSFSGFGGYTF. The CDR3 DNA reads as TGTGCCAGCAGTTTTTCGGGCTTTGGAGGCTACACCTTC.